This T cell receptor beta chain stems from a study of blood T cell repertoires in COVID-19. Turning to the study itself: There were acute and convalescent COVID-19 samples, and they came from the United States, Italy and Spain.

The V and J ends lost 7 bases and 11 bases, in that order; junction bases with no gene match: 11. The CDR3 consists of 13 residues. Germline V gives CDR1 SGHRS, CDR2 YFSETQ. Study processing details: Amplification with reference gene primers provided the estimates of nucleated cell counts. Clones were sequenced by immunoSEQ multiplex PCR, and TCRdb holds only the in-frame ones, with some missing. Clonal size and the V and J genes are those of that table, whereas D and trimming came from the DNA. The table lists about 190,000 clones, around 90% of them singletons. The sequence was obtained from a man aged 40-55 years with acute or convalescent COVID-19. What was sequenced was peripheral blood. The V call is TRBV5-1, the J call TRBJ1-1, with TRBD1 matching over 10 bases. CDR3 sequence reads: CASQDRGVQRAFF. CDR3 DNA sequence: TGCGCCAGCCAGGACAGGGGGGTTCAGCGGGCTTTCTTT.